This T cell receptor (beta chain) is from a study of CD8 T cell repertoires and HIV-1 epitope variants. Generated by immunoSEQ multiplex PCR, the TCRdb table keeps only in-frame clones and is missing some. The table shows 4,000 to 5,000 clones, with roughly 67% occurring only once. CDR1 is LNHDA, CDR2 SQIVND, per germline (reference sequence). The CDR3 has 13 residues. V dropped 6 bases and J dropped 4 bases, with 12 bases sitting between them. This clone was picked up a small number of times. As yet, its antigen is unknown. Sequencing was done on a sample of cultured CD8+ T cells derived from PBMCs. The TCR sequence derives from a male donor with HIV. The J gene is TRBJ1-1, the V gene TRBV19; D remains unclear. CDR3 protein: CASSPGWGTEAFF. The CDR3 DNA sequence: TGTGCCAGTAGCCCGGGTTGGGGCACTGAAGCTTTCTTT.